A selection of T cell receptor beta chains follows, all from one sample in a study of blood T cell repertoires in COVID-19. The method was immunoSEQ multiplex PCR; TCRdb's version includes in-frame clones alone and lacks a portion of them. The sample lists fewer than 250,000 clones, approximately 86% occurring once. Sequencing used PBMCs or T cells enriched from blood (not recorded which). Every receptor here comes from a woman in her forties with acute COVID-19. Each CDR3 is given with its conserved first and last residue.

TRBJ2-5	TRBV2	CASSEIGGRAQETQYF
TRBJ2-1	TRBV28	CASKDSDEQFF
TRBJ2-7	TRBV28	CASKVRLGEQYF
TRBJ2-5	TRBV27	CASSSALGLAQETQYF
TRBJ2-1	TRBV29-1	CSLYGTAYNEQFF
TRBJ2-5	TRBV5-1	CASSLVGGAAETQYF
TRBJ2-2	TRBV11-2	CASSSRNTGELFF
TRBJ1-2	TRBV6-4	CASSGGTGERGYTF
TRBJ2-2	TRBV28	CASSLSDRAAGELFF
TRBJ1-1	TRBV18	CASSPFAGEVFTEAFF
TRBJ2-3	TRBV11-2	CASSFARDSDTDTQYF
TRBJ1-5	TRBV28	CASSGSVIDSNQPQHF
TRBJ2-7	TRBV7-9	CASSLVAAGASYEQYF
TRBJ1-5	TRBV10-2	CASSLTGASNQPQHF
TRBJ1-5	TRBV28	CASSSRGNQPQHF
TRBJ1-5	TRBV28	CASSLVRQPQHF
TRBJ1-1	TRBV11-2	CASTQQGARDTEAFF
TRBJ2-7	TRBV7-9	CASSYPSASGRAGGREQYF